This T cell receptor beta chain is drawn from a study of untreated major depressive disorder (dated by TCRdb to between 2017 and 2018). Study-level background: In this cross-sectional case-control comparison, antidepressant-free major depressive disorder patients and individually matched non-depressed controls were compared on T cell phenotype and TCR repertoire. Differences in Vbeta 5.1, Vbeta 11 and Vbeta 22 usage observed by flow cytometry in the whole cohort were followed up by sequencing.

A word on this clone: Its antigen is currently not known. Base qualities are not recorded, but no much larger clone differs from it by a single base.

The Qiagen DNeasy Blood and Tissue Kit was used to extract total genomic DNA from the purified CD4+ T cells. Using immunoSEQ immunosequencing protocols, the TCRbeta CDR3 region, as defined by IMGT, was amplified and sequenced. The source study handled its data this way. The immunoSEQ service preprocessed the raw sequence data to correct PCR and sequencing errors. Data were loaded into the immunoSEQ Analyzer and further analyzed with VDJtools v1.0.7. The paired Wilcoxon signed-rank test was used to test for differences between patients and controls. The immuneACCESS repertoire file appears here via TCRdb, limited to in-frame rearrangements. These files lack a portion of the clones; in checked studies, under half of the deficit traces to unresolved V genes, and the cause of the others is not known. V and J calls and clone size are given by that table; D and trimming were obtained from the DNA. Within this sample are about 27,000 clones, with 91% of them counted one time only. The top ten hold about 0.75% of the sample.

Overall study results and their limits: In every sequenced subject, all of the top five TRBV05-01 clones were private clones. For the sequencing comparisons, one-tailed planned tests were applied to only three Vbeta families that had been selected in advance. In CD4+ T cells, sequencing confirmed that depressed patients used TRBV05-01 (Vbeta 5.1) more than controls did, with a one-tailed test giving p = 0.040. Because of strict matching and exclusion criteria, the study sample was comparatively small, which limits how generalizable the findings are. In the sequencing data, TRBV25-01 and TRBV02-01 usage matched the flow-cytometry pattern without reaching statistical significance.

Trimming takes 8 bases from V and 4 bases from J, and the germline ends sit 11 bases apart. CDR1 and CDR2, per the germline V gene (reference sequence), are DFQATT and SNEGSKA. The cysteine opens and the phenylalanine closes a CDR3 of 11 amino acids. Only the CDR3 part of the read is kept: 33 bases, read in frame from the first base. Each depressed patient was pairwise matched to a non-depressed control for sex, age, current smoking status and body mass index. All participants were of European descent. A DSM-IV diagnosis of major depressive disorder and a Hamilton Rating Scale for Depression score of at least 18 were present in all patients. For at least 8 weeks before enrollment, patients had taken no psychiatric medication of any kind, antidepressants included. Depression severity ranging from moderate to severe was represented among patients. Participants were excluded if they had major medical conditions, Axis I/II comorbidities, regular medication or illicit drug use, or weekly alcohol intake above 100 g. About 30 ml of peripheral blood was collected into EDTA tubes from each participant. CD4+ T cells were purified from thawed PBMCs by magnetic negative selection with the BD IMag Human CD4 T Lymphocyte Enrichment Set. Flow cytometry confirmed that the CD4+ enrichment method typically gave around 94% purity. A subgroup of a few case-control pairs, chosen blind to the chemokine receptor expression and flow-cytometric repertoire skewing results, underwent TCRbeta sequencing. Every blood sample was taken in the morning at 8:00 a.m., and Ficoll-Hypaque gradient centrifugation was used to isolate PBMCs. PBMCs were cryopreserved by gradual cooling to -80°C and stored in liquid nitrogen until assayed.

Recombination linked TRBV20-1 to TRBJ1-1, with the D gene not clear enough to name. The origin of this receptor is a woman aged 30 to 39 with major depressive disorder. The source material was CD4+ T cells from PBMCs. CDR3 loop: CSKTDGTEAFF. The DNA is TGCAGTAAGACTGACGGCACTGAAGCTTTCTTT.